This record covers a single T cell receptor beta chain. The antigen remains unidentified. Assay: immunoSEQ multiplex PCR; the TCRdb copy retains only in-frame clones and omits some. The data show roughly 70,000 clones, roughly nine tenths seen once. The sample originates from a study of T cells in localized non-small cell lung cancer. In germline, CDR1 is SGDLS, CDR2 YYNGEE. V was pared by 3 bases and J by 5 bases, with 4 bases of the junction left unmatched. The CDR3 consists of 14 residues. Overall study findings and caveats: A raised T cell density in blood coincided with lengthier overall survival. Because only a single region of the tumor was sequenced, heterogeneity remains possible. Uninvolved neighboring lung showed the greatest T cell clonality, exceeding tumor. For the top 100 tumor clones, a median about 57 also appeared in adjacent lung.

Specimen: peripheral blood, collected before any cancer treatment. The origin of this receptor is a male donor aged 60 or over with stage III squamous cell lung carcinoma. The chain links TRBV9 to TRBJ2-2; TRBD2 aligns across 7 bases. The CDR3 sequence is CASSAIGGTGELFF. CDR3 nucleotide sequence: TGTGCCAGCAGCGCCATCGGGGGGACCGGGGAGCTGTTTTTT.